This T cell receptor (beta chain) stems from a study of cytomegalovirus exposure and HLA in healthy donors. Primers for the PCR totalled 60 Vbeta and 13 Jbeta. Libraries were prepared by immunoSEQ multiplex PCR; TCRdb keeps only in-frame clonotypes and omits some of them. This sample has 110,000 or so clones, with over 75% found just once. Donors counted as nominally healthy when sampled, yet unrecorded immune exposures were likely. The CDR3 has 13 amino acids. J gave up 8 bases and V 3 bases, and 5 bases lay outside the gene matches. From germline, CDR1 is SGDLS and CDR2 YYNGEE. This TCR was recovered from a woman in her late teens or twenties in good health and CMV-seronegative. The V call is TRBV9, the J call TRBJ1-3, with 7 bases aligning to TRBD1. The specimen was PBMCs. CDR3 amino acids: CASSDRGRDTIYF. As DNA, the CDR3 is TGTGCCAGCAGCGACAGGGGTCGGGACACCATATATTTT.